Detailed here is one T cell receptor (beta chain). Its antigen is as yet unknown. The data were obtained in a study of OX40 agonist ivuxolimab in advanced cancers. Study as a whole: Males comprised around four fifths of the group, whose mean age was about 61 years (range roughly 20 to 90). Study-level findings and limits: Antigen targets of the expanded peripheral T cells went undetermined.

The data were produced by immunoSEQ multiplex PCR, yet TCRdb's version contains in-frame clones alone and is incomplete. The repertoire consists of about 73,000 clones, with approximately 90% occurring once and the leading ten covering approximately 7.7%. Trimming removed 5 bases at V and 5 bases at J, with 19 bases between. The germline gives CDR1 SGHTA, CDR2 FQGTGA. This CDR3 is 16 amino acids long. The TCR comes from an adult with an advanced solid tumor such as melanoma, head and neck, liver or kidney cancer. The chain carries TRBV7-3 and TRBJ2-1; D unclear. The sample in question was CD4+ or CD8+ T cells sorted from blood, obtained in a trial of the OX40 agonist ivuxolimab. This CDR3 is CASSLRLLNPHNEQFF. In DNA form, the CDR3 reads TGTGCCAGCAGCCTGAGACTCTTAAACCCCCACAATGAGCAGTTCTTC.